These 21 T cell receptor beta chains were all obtained from the same sample, sequenced in a study of memory CD4+ T cells and cytomegalovirus serostatus. TCRdb's copy holds only in-frame clones and misses some; the assay was immunoSEQ multiplex PCR. Seen here are under 100,000 clones, 75% to 90% observed once, and the top ten hold 0.78%. Single viable CD3+CD4+CD8-CD45RO+ cells were sorted as the memory CD4+ T cells. The sequencing sample was made of memory CD4+ T cells from blood. These receptors originate from an adult in good health and CMV-seronegative.

The chain carries TRBV11-2 and TRBJ1-1; 9 bases fit TRBD1. Germline assignment: CDR1 SGHAT and CDR2 FQNNGV. The CDR3 contains 15 residues. J lost 1 base, V lost 4 bases, and 4 bases had no gene match. CDR3 bases: TGTGCCAGCAGCTACCCGGGACAGGGGAACACTGAAGCTTTCTTT. Amino acid sequence: CASSYPGQGNTEAFF.

The J gene is TRBJ2-2, the V gene TRBV13; unclear D gene. The V gene lost 8 bases and the J gene lost 2 bases, with 6 bases spanning the gap. Germline CDR1 PRHDT, CDR2 FYEKMQ (reference sequence). This CDR3 contains 12 residues. Here the CDR3 reads CASGINTGELFF. CDR3 DNA: TGTGCCAGCGGGATTAACACCGGGGAGCTGTTTTTT.

The rearrangement uses TRBV6-6 and TRBJ1-5, with D unresolved. Trimming shortened V by 6 bases and J by 1 base, and 13 bases separated the two germline ends. Looked up from germline, CDR1 is MNHNY and CDR2 is SVGAGI (reference sequence). The CDR3 is 15 residues long. Here the CDR3 reads CASRRARQSNQPQHF. The CDR3 nucleotides are TGTGCCAGCAGAAGGGCCCGTCAAAGCAATCAGCCCCAGCATTTT.

The chain combines TRBV30 with TRBJ2-1; TRBD2 matches 12 bases. V lost 2 bases to trimming and J lost 7 bases; unmatched junction nucleotides: 6. The CDR3 consists of 15 residues. The germline V gene has CDR1 GTSNPN and CDR2 SVGIG (reference sequence). The CDR3 reads CAWSPLLAGGNEQFF. The CDR3, as DNA: TGTGCCTGGAGTCCCCTACTAGCGGGAGGTAATGAGCAGTTCTTC. The whole variable domain, remainder taken from reference TRBV30 and TRBJ2-1, is SQTIHQWPATLVQPVGSPLSLECTVEGTSNPNLYWYRQAAGRGLQLLFYSVGIGQISSEVPQNLSASRPQDRQFILSSKKLLLSDSGFYLCAWSPLLAGGNEQFFGPGTRLTVL.

The V call is TRBV5-1, the J call TRBJ2-1; 7 positions match TRBD2. The germline CDR1 and CDR2 sequences are SGHRS and YFSETQ. J gave up 9 bases and V 2 bases, and 11 bases lay outside the gene matches. CDR3 size: 15 residues. As DNA, the CDR3 is TGCGCCAGCAGCTTAAGGGAAGCGGGGAGTGCTGAGCAGTTCTTC. Its protein is CASSLREAGSAEQFF.

The chain's CDR3 is CASSLRQGPYEQYF. The CDR3 DNA is TGTGCCAGCAGTTTAAGACAGGGGCCCTACGAGCAGTACTTC. The genes are TRBV28 and TRBJ2-7, with 8 bases matching TRBD1. The CDR3 contains 14 residues. J was trimmed by 2 bases and V by 2 bases; bases with no gene match: 2. CDR1 is MDHEN and CDR2 is SYDVKM in the germline V gene. Full variable domain (remainder filled in from reference TRBV28 and TRBJ2-7): DVKVTQSSRYLVKRTGEKVFLECVQDMDHENMFWYRQDPGLGLRLIYFSYDVKMKEKGDIPEGYSVSREKKERFSLILESASTNQTSMYLCASSLRQGPYEQYFGPGTRLTVT.

This chain joins TRBV7-2 and TRBJ1-5, with D possibly matching TRBD1 (5 bases). This CDR3 has 15 amino acids. Germline assignment: CDR1 SGHTA and CDR2 FQGNSA. V lost 3 bases to trimming and J lost 1 base, with 10 bases between them. The chain's CDR3 is CASSFAGGSNQPQHF. CDR3 bases: TGTGCCAGCAGCTTCGCCGGGGGGAGCAATCAGCCCCAGCATTTT. Together with reference TRBV7-2 and TRBJ1-5, the CDR3 gives the full variable domain: GAGVSQSPSNKVTEKGKDVELRCDPISGHTALYWYRQSLGQGLEFLIYFQGNSAPDKSGLPSDRFSAERTGGSVSTLTIQRTQQEDSAVYLCASSFAGGSNQPQHFGDGTRLSIL.

The rearrangement joins TRBV5-1 to TRBJ2-5; tentative D call: TRBD1 (6 bases). Germline V CDR1 and CDR2: SGHRS, YFSETQ. There are 16 residues in the CDR3. Trimming left V 4 bases short and J 3 bases short, with 19 bases between. CDR3 coding DNA: TGCGCCAGCAGCCAAATTCGGGCAGGGGAAAAAGAGACCCAGTACTTC. It specifies CASSQIRAGEKETQYF.

This sequence joins TRBV4-3 and TRBJ2-1, with 12 positions matching TRBD2. V was clipped by 4 bases and J by 3 bases; unmatched bases: 10. CDR3 length: 18 residues. Germline V gene lookup returns CDR1 LGHNA and CDR2 YSLEER. Here the CDR3 reads CASSPKVAGLAGYNEQFF. As DNA, the CDR3 is TGCGCCAGCAGCCCAAAGGTGGCGGGACTAGCGGGCTACAATGAGCAGTTCTTC.

The chain recombines TRBV9 with TRBJ2-2; the D gene is possibly TRBD2 (7 bases). The CDR3 consists of 16 residues. V was cut by 6 bases and J by 5 bases, with 20 bases left in between. From germline, CDR1 is SGDLS and CDR2 YYNGEE. CDR3 region: CASTRRGGVLTGELFF. The CDR3 DNA follows: TGTGCCAGCACCCGTAGGGGGGGCGTTCTGACCGGGGAGCTGTTTTTT.

The CDR3 DNA reads as TGCGCCAGCAGCCCTCGACAGAACACCGGGGAGCTGTTTTTT. This codes for CASSPRQNTGELFF. The chain is built from TRBV5-1 and TRBJ2-2; the D is unclear. The CDR3 has 14 amino acids. Germline V gene lookup returns CDR1 SGHRS and CDR2 YFSETQ. With 4 bases removed from V and 1 base from J, the gap between germline ends came to 8 bases.

CDR3 loop: CASRPTQDYGYTF. The CDR3 DNA sequence: TGTGCCAGCAGACCGACCCAGGACTATGGCTACACCTTC. The V call is TRBV5-4, the J call TRBJ1-2, with D unresolved. CDR1 SGHNT and CDR2 YYREEE come from the germline V gene (reference sequence). Trimming cost V 5 bases and J 3 bases, with 11 bases left between them. CDR3 size: 13 residues.

This chain uses TRBV11-3 with TRBJ2-3; 12 bases fit TRBD2. V lost 4 bases and J lost 0; bases outside the gene matches: 2. Germline loops: CDR1 SGHNT, CDR2 YENEEA. The CDR3 is 16 amino acids. The CDR3 loop is CASSYGLAGSTDTQYF. Written as DNA, the CDR3 is TGTGCCAGCAGCTACGGACTAGCGGGAAGCACAGATACGCAGTATTTT.

The chain employs TRBV5-1 and TRBJ2-6, with 7 bases matching TRBD1. The CDR3 length is 20 residues. V trimming: 1 base; J trimming: 2 bases; junction bases outside the gene matches: 15. The germline V gene encodes CDR1 SGHRS and CDR2 YFSETQ. CDR3 in amino acids: CASSLPRQGFLRTGANVLTF. CDR3 DNA: TGCGCCAGCAGCTTGCCGAGACAGGGTTTCCTCCGCACTGGGGCCAACGTCCTGACTTTC.

The chain links TRBV5-4 to TRBJ1-4, with a possible D match to TRBD1 (5 bases). CDR3 length: 15 amino acids. The germline V gene encodes CDR1 SGHNT and CDR2 YYREEE (reference sequence). Between the trimmed V and J ends, which lost 1 base and 5 bases, there was a span of 12 bases. CDR3 protein: CASSLLGDENEKLFF. The CDR3 region has the DNA TGTGCCAGCAGCTTGCTCGGGGACGAGAATGAAAAACTGTTTTTT.

The chain employs TRBV18 and TRBJ1-6; D remains unclear. V was cut by 8 bases and J by 8 bases, with 10 bases left in between. The length of the CDR3 is 12 residues. Germline V gene data show CDR1 as KGHSH and CDR2 as LQKENI. CDR3 DNA: TGTGCCAGCCGGAGCTCGGATTCACCCCTCCACTTT. It codes for CASRSSDSPLHF.

The chain is built from TRBV29-1 and TRBJ2-4; weak D call: TRBD2 (6 bases). V lost 5 bases and J 7 bases, leaving 15 bases between the germline ends. Germline loops: CDR1 SQVTM, CDR2 ANQGSEA. The CDR3 totals 13 residues. The CDR3 reads CSVMPAGRNIQYF. The CDR3 nucleotides are TGCAGCGTTATGCCCGCGGGGAGGAACATTCAGTACTTC.

J is TRBJ2-3 and V is TRBV7-2; tentatively, D is TRBD1 or TRBD2 (5 bases each). With 1 base removed from V and 4 bases from J, the gap between germline ends came to 12 bases. Germline assignment: CDR1 SGHTA and CDR2 FQGNSA. This CDR3 has 15 amino acids. The CDR3 DNA reads as TGTGCCAGCAGCTTAGTTGGGGGTGGTGCAGATACGCAGTATTTT. This gives the protein CASSLVGGGADTQYF. The variable domain in full, completed from reference TRBV7-2 and TRBJ2-3, reads GAGVSQSPSNKVTEKGKDVELRCDPISGHTALYWYRQSLGQGLEFLIYFQGNSAPDKSGLPSDRFSAERTGGSVSTLTIQRTQQEDSAVYLCASSLVGGGADTQYFGPGTRLTVL.

This chain links TRBV5-1 with TRBJ2-7; 10 bases fit TRBD2. The CDR3 consists of 18 residues. Germline CDR1 reads SGHRS; CDR2 reads YFSETQ. V was clipped by 0 bases and J by 3 bases; unmatched bases: 12. CDR3 protein: CASSLVTSGAGFYYEQYF. The CDR3 DNA is TGCGCCAGCAGCTTGGTCACTAGCGGGGCGGGCTTCTACTACGAGCAGTACTTC. The full variable domain, its missing parts supplied by reference TRBV5-1 and TRBJ2-7, is KAGVTQTPRYLIKTRGQQVTLSCSPISGHRSVSWYQQTPGQGLQFLFEYFSETQRNKGNFPGRFSGRQFSNSRSEMNVSTLELGDSALYLCASSLVTSGAGFYYEQYFGPGTRLTVT.

The J gene is TRBJ2-2, the V gene TRBV6-5; TRBD2 is a possible D gene (6 bases). The germline V and J ends were trimmed by 5 bases and 5 bases, with 12 bases remaining between them. Germline CDR1 MNHEY, CDR2 SVGAGI. This CDR3 has 14 residues. CDR3 residues: CASSGGVRTGELFF. DNA of the CDR3: TGTGCCAGCAGTGGAGGGGTGCGAACCGGGGAGCTGTTTTTT.

The rearrangement links TRBV30 to TRBJ2-7; D remains ambiguous. This CDR3 contains 11 residues. V lost 1 base, J lost 3 bases, and 4 bases lay in between. Germline V gene data show CDR1 as GTSNPN and CDR2 as SVGIG (reference sequence). CDR3 nucleotides: TGTGCCTGGAGTGCAGGCTACGAGCAGTACTTC. Amino acid sequence: CAWSAGYEQYF.